The entry below describes one T cell receptor beta chain. The assay was immunoSEQ multiplex PCR, and TCRdb's table has in-frame clones only and misses some. The sample yields 300,000 to 450,000 clones, about 85% seen once. These data come from a study of Ad26.COV2.S vaccination and SARS-CoV-2 variants. As for treatment: some 20 received Ad26.COV2.S at low or high dose, single or two shots; about 5 received placebo; per-sample allocation not given. Sampling took place 63 days after the first vaccine or placebo injection. From germline, CDR1 is MDHEN and CDR2 SYDVKM. V shed 6 bases and J shed 11 bases, with 25 bases lying between them. The CDR3 has 15 residues.

This TCR was recovered from a person aged 18-60 years who received the Ad26.COV2.S COVID-19 vaccine or a placebo. The chain combines TRBV28 with TRBJ1-1, with D tentatively TRBD1 (5 bases). Sequences were derived from peripheral blood, sampled in a trial of Ad26.COV2.S vaccine versus placebo. Here the CDR3 DNA reads TGTGCCAGCAGACCAGGTGGGGCCCGTTTAAAGGTGGCTTTCTTT. Protein product: CASRPGGARLKVAFF.